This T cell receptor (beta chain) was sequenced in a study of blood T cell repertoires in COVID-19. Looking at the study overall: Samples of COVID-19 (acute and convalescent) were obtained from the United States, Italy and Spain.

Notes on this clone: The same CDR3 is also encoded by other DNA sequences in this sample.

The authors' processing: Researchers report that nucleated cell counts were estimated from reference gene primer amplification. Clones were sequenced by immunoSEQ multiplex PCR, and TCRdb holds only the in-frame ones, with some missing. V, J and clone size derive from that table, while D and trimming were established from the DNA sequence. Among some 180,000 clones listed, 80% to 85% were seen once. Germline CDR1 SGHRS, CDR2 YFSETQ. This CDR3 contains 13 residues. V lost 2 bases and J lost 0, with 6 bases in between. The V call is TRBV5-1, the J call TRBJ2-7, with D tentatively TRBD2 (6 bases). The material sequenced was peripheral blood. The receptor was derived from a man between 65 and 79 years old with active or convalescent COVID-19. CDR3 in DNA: TGCGCCAGCAGCTTTAGCGGCTCCTACGAGCAGTACTTC. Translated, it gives CASSFSGSYEQYF.